The sample holds one count of the clone carrying this TCR beta chain. Its antigen is undetermined. Other DNA sequences in the same sample also yield this CDR3. TCRdb keeps only in-frame clones here, not all; method: immunoSEQ multiplex PCR. The sample lists about 1 million clones, 70% to 80% occurring once. The CDR3 consists of 13 residues. Germline lookup yields CDR1 SNHLY and CDR2 FYNNEI. Trimming removed 4 bases from V and 7 bases from J, with 11 bases in between. The sample belongs to a study of shared clonotypes between healthy human individuals. Whole-study context: Researchers assigned three CD4 naive, three CD4 memory, two CD8 naive and one CD8 memory plate to each donor. Whole-study findings and limits: Generation probabilities were higher for clonotypes shared across all four sorted-subset donors than for unshared ones.

The donors, all of them Caucasian adults, lived in Nashville, Tennessee. Splitting of CD4+ cells produced CD45RA+ naive and CD45RA-negative memory subsets. This sequence was found in a man younger than 30 in good health. The source material was memory CD4+ T cells sorted from blood. Stated subset: CD45RA-negative fraction. This chain uses TRBV2 with TRBJ2-1, with D perhaps given as TRBD1 or TRBD2 (7 bases each). The CDR3 spells CASSGQGGNEQFF. The DNA of the CDR3 is TGTGCCAGCAGTGGACAGGGAGGGAATGAGCAGTTCTTC.